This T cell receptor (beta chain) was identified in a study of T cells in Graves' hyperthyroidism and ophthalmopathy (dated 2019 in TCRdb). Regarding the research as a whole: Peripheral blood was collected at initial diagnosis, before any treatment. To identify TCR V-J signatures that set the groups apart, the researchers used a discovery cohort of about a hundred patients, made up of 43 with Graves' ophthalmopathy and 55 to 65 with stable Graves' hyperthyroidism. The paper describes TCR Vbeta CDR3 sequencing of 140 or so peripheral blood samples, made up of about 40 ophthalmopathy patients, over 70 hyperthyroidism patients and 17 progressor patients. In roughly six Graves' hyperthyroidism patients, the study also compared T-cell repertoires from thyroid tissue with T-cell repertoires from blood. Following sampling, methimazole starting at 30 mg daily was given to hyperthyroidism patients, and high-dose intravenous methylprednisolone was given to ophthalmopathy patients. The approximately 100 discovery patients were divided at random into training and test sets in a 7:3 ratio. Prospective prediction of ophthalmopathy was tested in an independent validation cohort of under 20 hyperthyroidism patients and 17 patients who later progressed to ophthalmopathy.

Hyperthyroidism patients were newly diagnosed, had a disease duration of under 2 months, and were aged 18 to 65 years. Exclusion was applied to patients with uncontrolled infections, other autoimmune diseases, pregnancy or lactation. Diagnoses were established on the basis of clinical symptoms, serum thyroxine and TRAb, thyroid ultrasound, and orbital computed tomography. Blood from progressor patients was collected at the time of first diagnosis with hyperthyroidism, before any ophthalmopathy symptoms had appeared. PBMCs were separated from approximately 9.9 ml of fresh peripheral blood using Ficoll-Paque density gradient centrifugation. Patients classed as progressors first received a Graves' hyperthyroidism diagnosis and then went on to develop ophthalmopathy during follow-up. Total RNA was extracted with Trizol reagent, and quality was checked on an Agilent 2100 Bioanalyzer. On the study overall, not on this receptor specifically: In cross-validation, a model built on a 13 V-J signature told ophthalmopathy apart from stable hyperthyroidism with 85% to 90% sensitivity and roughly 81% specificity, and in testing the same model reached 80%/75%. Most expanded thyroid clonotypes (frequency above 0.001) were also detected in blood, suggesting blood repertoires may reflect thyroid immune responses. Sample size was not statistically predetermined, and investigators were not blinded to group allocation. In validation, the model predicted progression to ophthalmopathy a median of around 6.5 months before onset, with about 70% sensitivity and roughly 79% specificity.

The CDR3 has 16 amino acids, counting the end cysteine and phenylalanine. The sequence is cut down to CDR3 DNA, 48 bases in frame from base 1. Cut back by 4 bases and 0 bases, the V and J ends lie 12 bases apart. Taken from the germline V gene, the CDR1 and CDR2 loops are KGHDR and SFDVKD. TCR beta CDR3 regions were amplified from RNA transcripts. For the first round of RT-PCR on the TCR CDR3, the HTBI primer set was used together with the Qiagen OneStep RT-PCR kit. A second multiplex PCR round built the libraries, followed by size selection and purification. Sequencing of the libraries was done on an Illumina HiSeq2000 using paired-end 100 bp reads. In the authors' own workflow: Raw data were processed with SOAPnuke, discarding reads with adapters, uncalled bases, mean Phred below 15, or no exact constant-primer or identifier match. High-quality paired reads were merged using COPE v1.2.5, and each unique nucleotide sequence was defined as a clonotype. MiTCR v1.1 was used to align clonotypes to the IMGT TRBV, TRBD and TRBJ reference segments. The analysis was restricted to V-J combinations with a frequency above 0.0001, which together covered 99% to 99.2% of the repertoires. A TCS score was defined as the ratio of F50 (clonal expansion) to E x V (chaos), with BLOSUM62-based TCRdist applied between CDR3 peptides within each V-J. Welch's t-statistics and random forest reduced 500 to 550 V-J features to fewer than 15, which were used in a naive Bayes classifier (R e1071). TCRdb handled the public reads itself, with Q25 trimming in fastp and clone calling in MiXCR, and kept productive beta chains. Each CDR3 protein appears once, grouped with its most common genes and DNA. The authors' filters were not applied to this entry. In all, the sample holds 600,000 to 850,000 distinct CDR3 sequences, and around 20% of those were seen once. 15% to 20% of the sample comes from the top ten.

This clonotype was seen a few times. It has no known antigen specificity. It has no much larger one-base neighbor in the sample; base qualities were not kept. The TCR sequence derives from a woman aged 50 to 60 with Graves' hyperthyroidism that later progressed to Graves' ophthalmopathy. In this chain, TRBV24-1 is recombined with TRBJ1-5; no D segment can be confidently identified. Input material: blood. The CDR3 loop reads CATSDGPFGSNQPQHF. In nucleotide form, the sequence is TGTGCCACCAGTGACGGGCCCTTCGGTAGCAATCAGCCCCAGCATTTT.